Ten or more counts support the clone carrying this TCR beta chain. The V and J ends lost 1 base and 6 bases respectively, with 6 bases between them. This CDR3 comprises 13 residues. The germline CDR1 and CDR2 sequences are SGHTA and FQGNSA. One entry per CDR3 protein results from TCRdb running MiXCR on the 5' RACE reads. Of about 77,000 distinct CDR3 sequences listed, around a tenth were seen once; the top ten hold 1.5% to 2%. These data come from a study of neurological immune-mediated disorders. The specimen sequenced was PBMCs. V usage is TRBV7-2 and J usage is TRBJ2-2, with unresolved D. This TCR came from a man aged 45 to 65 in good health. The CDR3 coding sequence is TGTGCCAGCAGCTTAGGGGATCCCGGGGAGCTGTTTTTT. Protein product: CASSLGDPGELFF.